What follows are 17 T cell receptor beta chains derived from one specimen sequenced in a study of T-cell reconstitution after alpha-beta-depleted transplantation in children. Library preparation (for TCRbeta) was performed with unique molecular identifiers. TCRdb re-called the PCR reads with MiXCR, one entry per CDR3 protein. The repertoire has about 210,000 distinct CDR3 sequences, around a sixth of them found once; the top ten carry around two fifths. The specimen comprised PBMCs, mostly from graft donor cells, sampled 360 days after TCRalphabeta/CD19-depleted stem cell transplant. The receptors derive from a male patient aged 2 to 10 who had a stem cell transplant for acute lymphoblastic leukemia, so the T cells may come from the graft donor.

This clonotype has a handful of counts. The V call is TRBV5-1, the J call TRBJ2-5, with 8 nucleotides matching TRBD2. Trimming took 4 bases from V and 4 from J; bases not matched to a gene: 9. CDR3 length: 15 residues. Germline-derived CDR1 and CDR2 are SGHRS and YFSETQ. The chain's CDR3 is CASSPSRGGGETQYF. The CDR3 DNA is TGCGCCAGCAGCCCCAGTCGGGGGGGCGGAGAGACCCAGTACTTC.

Ten or more counts support this clonotype. The CDR3 is CATSDPQGVGSYNEQFF. The DNA of the CDR3 is TGTGCCACCAGTGATCCACAGGGGGTGGGATCCTACAATGAGCAGTTCTTC. This chain uses TRBV24-1 with TRBJ2-1, with TRBD1 matching 8 bases. V gave up 3 bases and J gave up 1 base; unmatched junction bases: 7. The CDR3 totals 17 residues. Germline lookup yields CDR1 KGHDR and CDR2 SFDVKD.

V usage is TRBV2 and J usage is TRBJ1-2, with 10 bases lining up with TRBD1. The CDR3 is 18 residues long. With 8 bases clipped from V and 6 bases from J, the junction kept 21 bases outside the gene matches. Looked up from germline, CDR1 is SNHLY and CDR2 is FYNNEI. The CDR3 protein is CASAPSGTGVSTFDGYTF. The CDR3 nucleotides are TGTGCCAGCGCCCCATCCGGGACAGGGGTGTCCACCTTTGATGGCTACACCTTC.

This clonotype occurred a few times. V gene TRBV12-3 or TRBV12-4 combines with J gene TRBJ2-2; D call uncertain. Trimming left V 6 bases short and J 6 bases short, with 8 bases between. The CDR3 consists of 12 residues. CDR3 DNA sequence: TGTGCCAGCAGCCGCACCCCCGGGGAGCTGTTTTTT. Translation: CASSRTPGELFF.

This clonotype has a count of ten or more. The gene calls are TRBV20-1 and TRBJ2-7; the D gene is possibly TRBD1 (6 bases). V dropped 6 bases and J dropped 4 bases, with 10 bases sitting between them. The CDR3 runs 11 residues. CDR1 DFQATT and CDR2 SNEGSKA come from the germline V gene (reference sequence). DNA for the CDR3: TGCAGTGCCGCGCAGGGGTACGAGCAGTACTTC. As protein: CSAAQGYEQYF.

The CDR3 sequence is CASSPLDRGRSPLHF. The CDR3 nucleotides read TGTGCCAGCTCACCATTAGACAGGGGGCGATCGCCCCTCCACTTT. This chain uses TRBV18 with TRBJ1-6; 10 bases match TRBD1. Germline loops: CDR1 KGHSH, CDR2 LQKENI. The V and J ends lost 2 bases and 13 bases, in that order; junction bases with no gene match: 8. This CDR3 is 15 amino acids long. The complete variable domain, with remaining parts taken from reference TRBV18 and TRBJ1-6, reads NAGVMQNPRHLVRRRGQEARLRCSPMKGHSHVYWYRQLPEEGLKFMVYLQKENIIDESGMPKERFSAEFPKEGPSILRIQQVVRGDSAAYFCASSPLDRGRSPLHFGNGTRLTVT.

The chain links TRBV7-8 to TRBJ1-5, with D unclear. V was clipped by 3 bases and J by 7 bases, with 7 bases between them. CDR1 is SGHVS, CDR2 FQNEAQ, per germline. This CDR3 is built from 12 residues. The CDR3 here is CASSFSGQPQHF. The CDR3 bases are TGTGCCAGCAGCTTCTCCGGGCAGCCCCAGCATTTT.

This rearrangement joins TRBV5-1 to TRBJ2-3, with D possibly called TRBD1 or TRBD2 (5 bases each). Germline CDR1 is SGHRS and CDR2 is YFSETQ. Trimming took 0 bases from V and 5 from J, leaving 10 bases between them. The CDR3 totals 14 residues. DNA of the CDR3: TGCGCCAGCAGCTTGGGGGACGTAGGAGATACGCAGTATTTT. This sequence encodes CASSLGDVGDTQYF.

The V call is TRBV20-1, the J call TRBJ2-3; 9 nucleotides align to TRBD2. The germline V gene encodes CDR1 DFQATT and CDR2 SNEGSKA (reference sequence). The CDR3 runs 17 residues. The trim removed 0 bases at V and 6 bases at J, leaving 13 bases unmatched. The CDR3, as DNA: TGCAGTGCTAGAGATCTTAGCGGGGGCCATCGGGGGGATACGCAGTATTTT. Translating it yields CSARDLSGGHRGDTQYF.

The chain carries TRBV20-1 and TRBJ2-7; a possible D gene is TRBD2 (5 bases). Trimming removed 1 base from V and 4 bases from J, with 11 bases in between. The CDR3 has 13 amino acids. Germline loops: CDR1 DFQATT, CDR2 SNEGSKA (reference sequence). CDR3 bases: TGCAGTGCTAGAGCGGTCCCGGGGTACGAGCAGTACTTC. Translated: CSARAVPGYEQYF.

This clonotype has a single count. The chain joins TRBV12-3 or TRBV12-4 to TRBJ1-2, with 8 nucleotides matching TRBD1. With V trimmed by 6 bases and J by 8 bases, 8 bases remained unmatched. The CDR3 loop spans 13 amino acids. Here the CDR3 reads CASSPTGVGGYTF. For the CDR3, the DNA is TGTGCCAGCAGCCCGACAGGGGTTGGCGGCTACACCTTC.

This clonotype was observed a few times. V usage is TRBV6-1 and J usage is TRBJ2-3, with TRBD1 matching 10 bases. This CDR3 region has 18 residues. The V gene's germline CDR1 is MNHNS and CDR2 SASEGT. With V trimmed by 3 bases and J by 0 bases, 9 bases remained unmatched. The CDR3 region has the DNA TGTGCCAGCAGTGAGACAGGGGGCAGGATGGGTAGCACAGATACGCAGTATTTT. Amino acids: CASSETGGRMGSTDTQYF.

This clonotype occurred a few times. This sequence joins TRBV12-3 or TRBV12-4 and TRBJ2-7; possibly TRBD1 for D (6 bases). The CDR3 extends over 15 amino acids. V lost 7 bases to trimming and J lost 2 bases, with 18 bases between them. The CDR3 coding sequence is TGTGCCAGCATCAGAGAGACAGGCGCGACCTACGAGCAGTACTTC. Residues: CASIRETGATYEQYF.

The chain couples TRBV20-1 to TRBJ1-1, with D perhaps matching TRBD1 (5 bases). The CDR3 loop spans 14 amino acids. The germline gives CDR1 DFQATT, CDR2 SNEGSKA (reference sequence). The CDR3 coding sequence is TGCAGCGGGGGATCTGGGCGGATGAACACTGAAGCTTTCTTT. Translated: CSGGSGRMNTEAFF.

This clonotype turned up a few times. The chain employs TRBV20-1 and TRBJ2-7; D remains ambiguous. CDR1 and CDR2 (germline): DFQATT, SNEGSKA (reference sequence). Trimming removed 3 bases at V and 2 bases at J, with 11 bases between. The CDR3 contains 13 residues. CDR3 loop: CSASSQAPYEQYF. The CDR3 nucleotides are TGCAGTGCTAGTAGCCAAGCCCCCTACGAGCAGTACTTC.

In its sample, this clonotype was seen many times. The V and J genes are TRBV6-4 and TRBJ2-7; D gene unclear. The CDR3 runs to 12 residues. The germline V gene encodes CDR1 MRHNA and CDR2 SNTAGT. Trimming left V 6 bases short and J 2 bases short, with 8 bases between. The CDR3 DNA reads as TGTGCCAGCAGCGACGTAGCCTACGAGCAGTACTTC. Protein: CASSDVAYEQYF.

The chain has TRBV9 and TRBJ2-3, with 11 bases matching TRBD2. This CDR3 has 15 residues. CDR1 and CDR2 from the germline V gene are SGDLS and YYNGEE. V dropped 2 bases and J dropped 3; count of bases not matched to a gene: 2. CDR3: CASSVTSGETDTQYF. The CDR3 nucleotides read TGTGCCAGCAGCGTGACTAGCGGGGAAACAGATACGCAGTATTTT.